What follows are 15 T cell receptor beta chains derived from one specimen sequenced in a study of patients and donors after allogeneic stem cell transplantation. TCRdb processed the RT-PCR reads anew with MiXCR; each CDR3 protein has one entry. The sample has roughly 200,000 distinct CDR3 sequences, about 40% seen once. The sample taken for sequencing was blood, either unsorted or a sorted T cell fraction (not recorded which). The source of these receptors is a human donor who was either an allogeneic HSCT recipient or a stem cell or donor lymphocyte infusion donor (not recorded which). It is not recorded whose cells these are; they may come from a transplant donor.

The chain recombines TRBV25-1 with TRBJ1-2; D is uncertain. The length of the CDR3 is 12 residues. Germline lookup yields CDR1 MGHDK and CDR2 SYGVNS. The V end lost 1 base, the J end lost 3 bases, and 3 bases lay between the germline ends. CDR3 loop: CASSEWDYGYTF. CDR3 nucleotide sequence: TGTGCCAGCAGTGAATGGGACTATGGCTACACCTTC.

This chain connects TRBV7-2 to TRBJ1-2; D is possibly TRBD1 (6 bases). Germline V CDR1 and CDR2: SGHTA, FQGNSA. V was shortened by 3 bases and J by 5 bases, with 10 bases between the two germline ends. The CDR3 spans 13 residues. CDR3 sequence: CASSFSQGYGYTF. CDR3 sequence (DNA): TGTGCCAGCAGCTTCAGCCAGGGGTATGGCTACACCTTC.

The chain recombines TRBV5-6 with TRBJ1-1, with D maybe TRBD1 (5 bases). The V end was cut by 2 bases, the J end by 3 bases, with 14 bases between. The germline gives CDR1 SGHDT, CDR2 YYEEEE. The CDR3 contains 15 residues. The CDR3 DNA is TGTGCCAGCAGCTTTGGTCAGGGAAGGGACACTGAAGCTTTCTTT. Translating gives CASSFGQGRDTEAFF.

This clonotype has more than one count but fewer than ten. CDR3 DNA sequence: TGTGCCAGCAGCCGCGGACAGGGGGCCGGGTCTAATGAAAAACTGTTTTTT. Its protein product is CASSRGQGAGSNEKLFF. The rearrangement links TRBV2 to TRBJ1-4; 11 positions agree with TRBD1. This CDR3 region has 17 residues. Trimming took 6 bases from V and 3 from J; bases not matched to a gene: 9. CDR1 and CDR2 from the germline V gene are SNHLY and FYNNEI.

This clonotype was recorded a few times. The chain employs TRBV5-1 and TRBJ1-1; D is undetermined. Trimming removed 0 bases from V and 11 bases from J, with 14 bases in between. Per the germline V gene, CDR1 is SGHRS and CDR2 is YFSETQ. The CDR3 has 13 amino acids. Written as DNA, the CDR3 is TGCGCCAGCAGCTTGGGAACCTTTACGGAGGCTTTCTTT. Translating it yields CASSLGTFTEAFF.

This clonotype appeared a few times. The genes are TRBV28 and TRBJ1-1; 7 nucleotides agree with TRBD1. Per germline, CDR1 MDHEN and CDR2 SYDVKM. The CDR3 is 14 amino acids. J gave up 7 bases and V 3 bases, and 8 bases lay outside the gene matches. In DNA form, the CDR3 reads TGTGCCAGCAGTTTTGTACAGGGGAGACGTGAAGCTTTCTTT. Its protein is CASSFVQGRREAFF.

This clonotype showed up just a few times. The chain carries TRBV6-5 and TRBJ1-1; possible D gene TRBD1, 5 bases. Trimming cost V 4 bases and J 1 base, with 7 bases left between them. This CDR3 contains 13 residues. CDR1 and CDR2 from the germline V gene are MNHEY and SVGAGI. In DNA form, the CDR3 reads TGTGCCAGCAGTTGGGACGGGAACACTGAAGCTTTCTTT. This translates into CASSWDGNTEAFF.

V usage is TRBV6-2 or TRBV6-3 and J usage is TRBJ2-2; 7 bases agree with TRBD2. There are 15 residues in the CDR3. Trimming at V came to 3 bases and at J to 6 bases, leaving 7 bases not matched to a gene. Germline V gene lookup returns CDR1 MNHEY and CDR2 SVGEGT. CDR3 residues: CASSYEPRGAGELFF. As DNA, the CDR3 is TGTGCCAGCAGTTATGAACCCCGGGGGGCCGGGGAGCTGTTTTTT.

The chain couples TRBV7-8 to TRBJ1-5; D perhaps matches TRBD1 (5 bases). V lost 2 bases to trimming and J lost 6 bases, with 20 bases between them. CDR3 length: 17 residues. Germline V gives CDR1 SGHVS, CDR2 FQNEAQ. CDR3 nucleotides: TGTGCCAGCAGCTTACGCTTGGGCCCCGGGGCTACTCAGCCCCAGCATTTT. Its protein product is CASSLRLGPGATQPQHF.

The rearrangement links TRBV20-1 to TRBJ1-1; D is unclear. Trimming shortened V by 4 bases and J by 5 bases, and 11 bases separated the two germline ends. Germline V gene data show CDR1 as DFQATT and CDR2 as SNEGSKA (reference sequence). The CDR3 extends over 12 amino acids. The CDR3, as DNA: TGCAGTGCTATGTTGCAGAAGACTGAAGCTTTCTTT. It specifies CSAMLQKTEAFF.

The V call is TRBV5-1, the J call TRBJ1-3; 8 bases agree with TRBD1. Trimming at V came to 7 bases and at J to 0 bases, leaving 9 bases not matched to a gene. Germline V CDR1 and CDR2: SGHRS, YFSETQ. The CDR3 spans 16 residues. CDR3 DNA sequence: TGCGCCAGCCCGACAGGGGAAGAAATCTCTGGAAACACCATATATTTT. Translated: CASPTGEEISGNTIYF.

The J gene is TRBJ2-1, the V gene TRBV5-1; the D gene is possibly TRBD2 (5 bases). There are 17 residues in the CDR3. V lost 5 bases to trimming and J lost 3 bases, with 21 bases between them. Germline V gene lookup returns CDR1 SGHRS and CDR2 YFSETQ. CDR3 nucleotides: TGCGCCAGCAGTAACGTCGCTAGCCCGATTAACTACAATGAGCAGTTCTTC. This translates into CASSNVASPINYNEQFF.

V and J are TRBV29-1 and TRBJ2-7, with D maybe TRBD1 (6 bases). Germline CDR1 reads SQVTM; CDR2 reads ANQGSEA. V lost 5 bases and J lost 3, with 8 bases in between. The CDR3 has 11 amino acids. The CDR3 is CSVIGGYEQYF. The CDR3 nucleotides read TGCAGCGTTATAGGGGGCTACGAGCAGTACTTC.

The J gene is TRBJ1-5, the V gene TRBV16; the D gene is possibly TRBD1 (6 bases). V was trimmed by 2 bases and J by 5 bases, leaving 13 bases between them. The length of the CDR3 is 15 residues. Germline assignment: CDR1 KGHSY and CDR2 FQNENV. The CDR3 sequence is CASSQIGGLHQPQHF. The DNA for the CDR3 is TGTGCCAGCAGCCAAATTGGGGGGCTCCATCAGCCCCAGCATTTT.

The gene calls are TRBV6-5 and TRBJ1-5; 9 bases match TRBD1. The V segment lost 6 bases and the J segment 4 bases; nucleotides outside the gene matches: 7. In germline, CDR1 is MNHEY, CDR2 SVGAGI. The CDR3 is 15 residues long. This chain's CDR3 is CASRAQGTGNQPQHF. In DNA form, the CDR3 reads TGTGCCAGCAGGGCCCAGGGGACAGGGAATCAGCCCCAGCATTTT.